The rows below give T cell receptor beta chains drawn from one sample of a study of shared clonotypes between healthy human individuals. Clones were sequenced by immunoSEQ multiplex PCR, and TCRdb holds only the in-frame ones, with some missing. This table holds roughly 1,100,000 clones, approximately 72% found once. The sequenced sample was memory CD4+ T cells sorted from blood. The receptors derive from a young man in good health. CDR3s include the opening cysteine and the closing phenylalanine or tryptophan. A D gene is named only where the DNA matches it firmly. Size is stated for part of the rows, as once, few or many counts, or as a class when the clone is expanded.

TRBV5-1	-	TRBJ2-2	-	CASRDGGTGELFF	TGCGCCAGCAGGGACGGCGGGACCGGGGAGCTGTTTTTT
TRBV2	-	TRBJ2-7	TRBD2	CASSEQGLAAYEQYF	TGTGCCAGCAGTGAACAAGGACTAGCAGCCTACGAGCAGTACTTC
TRBV29-1	-	TRBJ2-2	TRBD1	CSSQGAATGELFF	TGCAGCTCCCAGGGGGCCGCCACCGGGGAGCTGTTTTTT
TRBV6-1	-	TRBJ2-5	-	CACHSGDPKTQYF	TGTGCCTGCCACTCAGGGGACCCCAAGACCCAGTACTTC
TRBV2	-	TRBJ1-2	-	CASTAPEGMNYGYTF	TGTGCCAGCACCGCCCCGGAGGGAATGAACTATGGCTACACCTTC
TRBV7-2	few	TRBJ2-1	TRBD2	CASSPASGRHEQFF	TGTGCCAGCAGCCCCGCGAGCGGGAGACATGAGCAGTTCTTC
TRBV2	-	TRBJ1-2	-	CASSEFILSGETGDYTF	TGTGCCAGCAGTGAATTTATCCTTTCGGGCGAAACCGGGGACTACACCTTC
TRBV28	-	TRBJ2-2	TRBD1	CASRTGGYTGELFF	TGTGCCAGCAGAACAGGGGGCTACACCGGGGAGCTGTTTTTT
TRBV7-3	-	TRBJ2-1	TRBD2	CASSFSLAGYNEQFF	TGTGCCAGCAGCTTTTCCCTAGCGGGTTACAATGAGCAGTTCTTC
TRBV11-3	-	TRBJ2-7	-	CASSLSGHSYEQYF	TGTGCCAGCAGCTTATCTGGACATTCCTACGAGCAGTACTTC
TRBV30	-	TRBJ1-3	-	CAWTQDAYSGNTIYF	TGTGCCTGGACGCAGGACGCGTACTCTGGAAACACCATATATTTT
TRBV5-6	-	TRBJ1-4	-	CASSFGDSTNEKLFF	TGTGCCAGCAGCTTCGGGGACTCAACTAATGAAAAACTGTTTTTT
TRBV5-1	-	TRBJ1-6	TRBD1	CASSVTGEGSPLHF	TGCGCCAGCAGCGTTACAGGGGAGGGTTCACCCCTCCACTTT
TRBV7-9	-	TRBJ2-1	-	CASSARDLNNEQFF	TGTGCCAGCAGCGCCCGGGACTTAAACAATGAGCAGTTCTTC
TRBV2	-	TRBJ1-4	TRBD1	CASSYRQGRANEKLFF	TGTGCCAGCAGCTACAGACAGGGCAGGGCTAATGAAAAACTGTTTTTT
TRBV5-1	-	TRBJ1-4	-	CASSSQGTNEKLFF	TGCGCCAGCAGCTCACAGGGCACTAATGAAAAACTGTTTTTT
TRBV5-1	-	TRBJ2-5	-	CASGRWGPETQYF	TGCGCCAGCGGCAGATGGGGCCCCGAGACCCAGTACTTC
TRBV14	-	TRBJ1-3	TRBD1	CASSRNSGTGVPALSGNTIYF	TGTGCCAGCAGCCGGAACTCCGGGACAGGGGTTCCCGCGCTATCTGGAAACACCATATATTTT
TRBV5-4	-	TRBJ1-3	-	CASSLGVAGNTIYF	TGTGCCAGCAGCTTGGGGGTGGCTGGAAACACCATATATTTT
TRBV11-3	-	TRBJ2-1	TRBD2	CASSSTVAGYNEQFF	TGTGCCAGCAGCTCGACGGTAGCGGGGTACAATGAGCAGTTCTTC
TRBV7-6	once	TRBJ2-5	-	CASSLHGDGAVVIETQYF	TGTGCCAGCAGCTTACACGGGGATGGCGCGGTAGTAATCGAGACCCAGTACTTC
TRBV19	-	TRBJ2-3	TRBD2	CASSIWTSGRTDTQYF	TGTGCCAGTAGTATCTGGACTAGCGGGCGCACAGATACGCAGTATTTT
TRBV5-5	-	TRBJ2-1	-	CASSSRLGGEQFF	TGTGCCAGCAGTTCAAGACTAGGTGGTGAGCAGTTCTTC
TRBV9	-	TRBJ1-2	TRBD1	CASSLTGEANYGYTF	TGTGCCAGCAGCTTAACAGGGGAGGCAAACTATGGCTACACCTTC
TRBV18	-	TRBJ2-7	-	CASSPGSHDEQYF	TGTGCCAGCTCACCAGGGTCACACGACGAGCAGTACTTC
TRBV19	-	TRBJ1-5	TRBD1	CASSPRTGNQPQHF	TGTGCCAGTAGCCCCCGGACAGGGAATCAGCCCCAGCATTTT
TRBV30	-	TRBJ1-2	TRBD1	CAWSKQGVYTF	TGTGCCTGGAGTAAACAGGGGGTCTACACCTTC
TRBV18	-	TRBJ2-7	-	CASSRQEGSYEQYF	TGTGCCAGCTCACGACAGGAAGGCTCCTACGAGCAGTACTTC
TRBV14	few	TRBJ2-1	-	CASSRRGDSSYNEQFF	TGTGCCAGCAGCCGTCGAGGGGACTCCAGCTACAATGAGCAGTTCTTC
TRBV5-1	-	TRBJ2-5	-	CASSSPSAGETQYF	TGCGCCAGCAGCTCTCCATCGGCGGGAGAGACCCAGTACTTC
TRBV7-8	-	TRBJ1-1	-	CASSLFQRSQNTEAFF	TGTGCCAGCAGCCTATTTCAAAGGTCACAGAACACTGAAGCTTTCTTT
TRBV7-2	-	TRBJ1-3	TRBD1	CASSLVRGPGNTIYF	TGTGCCAGCAGCTTAGTCAGGGGGCCTGGAAACACCATATATTTT
TRBV5-4	-	TRBJ1-2	-	CASSFGRGLNYGYTF	TGTGCCAGCAGCTTTGGGAGGGGACTTAACTATGGCTACACCTTC
TRBV2	-	TRBJ1-3	-	CASSLGGTGGNTIYF	TGTGCCAGCAGCCTCGGGGGTACAGGCGGAAACACCATATATTTT
TRBV7-2	-	TRBJ1-3	-	CASSQQDSGNTIYF	TGTGCCAGCAGCCAACAGGACTCTGGAAACACCATATATTTT
TRBV4-3	many	TRBJ1-4	-	CASSLERGRPNEKLFF	TGCGCCAGCAGCCTCGAACGAGGCAGGCCTAATGAAAAACTGTTTTTT
TRBV10-2	once	TRBJ1-1	-	CASSVAGMNTEAFF	TGCGCCAGCAGTGTAGCGGGAATGAACACTGAAGCTTTCTTT
TRBV7-9	few	TRBJ2-3	-	CASSLDMGASTDTQYF	TGTGCCAGCAGCTTAGATATGGGTGCTAGCACAGATACGCAGTATTTT
TRBV30	-	TRBJ2-2	TRBD1	CAWTQGASGELFF	TGTGCCTGGACGCAGGGGGCGTCCGGGGAGCTGTTTTTT
TRBV5-4	-	TRBJ2-7	-	CASSLTGTYTYEQYF	TGTGCCAGCAGCTTGACCGGGACATATACCTACGAGCAGTACTTC
TRBV5-6	-	TRBJ2-2	-	CASRGRRVSGELFF	TGTGCCAGCAGAGGGCGGAGGGTCTCCGGGGAGCTGTTTTTT
TRBV6-1	-	TRBJ1-4	TRBD1	CASSAGTGYGEKLFF	TGTGCCAGCAGTGCGGGGACAGGGTATGGTGAAAAACTGTTTTTT
TRBV28	-	TRBJ1-1	-	CASTPLSSKRDTEAFF	TGTGCCAGCACCCCTCTTTCGAGCAAGCGAGACACTGAAGCTTTCTTT
TRBV9	-	TRBJ1-2	-	CASSTRLGASYGYTF	TGTGCCAGCAGCACCCGATTGGGGGCGAGCTATGGCTACACCTTC
TRBV4-1	-	TRBJ2-2	-	CASSLSGMAGTGELFF	TGCGCCAGCAGCCTCTCGGGGATGGCGGGCACCGGGGAGCTGTTTTTT
TRBV28	-	TRBJ1-6	-	CASSPHREGSPLHF	TGTGCCAGCAGTCCTCACAGGGAAGGTTCACCCCTCCACTTT
TRBV11-2	-	TRBJ1-6	TRBD1	CASSLKPMTGLEPLHF	TGTGCCAGCAGCTTAAAACCCATGACAGGGCTGGAACCCCTCCACTTT
TRBV5-5	-	TRBJ1-5	TRBD1	CASSQALDRVGQPQHF	TGTGCCAGCAGCCAAGCCTTAGACAGGGTGGGTCAGCCCCAGCATTTT
TRBV30	-	TRBJ2-7	-	CAWDRDLYEQYF	TGTGCCTGGGACCGGGACCTTTACGAGCAGTACTTC
TRBV5-4	-	TRBJ1-6	-	CASSPGLMAPLHF	TGTGCCAGCAGTCCGGGACTCATGGCACCCCTCCACTTT
TRBV6-1	-	TRBJ1-5	-	CASNPTSNQPQHF	TGTGCCAGCAACCCGACTAGCAATCAGCCCCAGCATTTT
TRBV10-2	-	TRBJ1-1	-	CASSEGPRPGLANTEAFF	TGCGCCAGCAGTGAGGGCCCCCGGCCAGGGTTGGCGAACACTGAAGCTTTCTTT
TRBV7-9	-	TRBJ1-5	-	CASSPDSPREPQHF	TGTGCCAGCAGCCCGGACAGTCCCCGGGAGCCCCAGCATTTT
TRBV9	once	TRBJ2-5	-	CASSGTSEETQYF	TGTGCCAGCAGCGGGACCAGTGAAGAGACCCAGTACTTC
TRBV5-1	once	TRBJ2-3	-	CASSPQPGGADTQYF	TGCGCCAGCAGCCCCCAGCCGGGGGGCGCAGATACGCAGTATTTT